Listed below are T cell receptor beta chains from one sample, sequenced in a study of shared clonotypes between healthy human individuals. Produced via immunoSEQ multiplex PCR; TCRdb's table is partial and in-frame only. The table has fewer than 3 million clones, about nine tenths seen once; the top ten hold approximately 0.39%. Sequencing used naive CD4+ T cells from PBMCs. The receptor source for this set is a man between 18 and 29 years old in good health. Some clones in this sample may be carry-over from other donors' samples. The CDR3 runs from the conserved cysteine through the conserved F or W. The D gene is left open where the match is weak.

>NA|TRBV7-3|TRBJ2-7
CASSRGAGTAGEQYF
TGTGCCAGCAGCCGAGGGGCGGGGACTGCTGGCGAGCAGTACTTC
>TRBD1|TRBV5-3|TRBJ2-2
CARSLAVTGATGELFF
TGTGCCAGAAGCTTGGCGGTGACAGGGGCTACCGGGGAGCTGTTTTTT
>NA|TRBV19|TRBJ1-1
CASSISGVTRLNTEAFF
TGTGCCAGTAGTATTTCAGGGGTAACTCGGTTGAACACTGAAGCTTTCTTT
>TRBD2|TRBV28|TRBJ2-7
CASSSTSGDSYEQYF
TGTGCCAGCAGTTCGACTAGCGGGGACTCCTACGAGCAGTACTTC
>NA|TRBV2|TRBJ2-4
CATSRGDYIQYF
TGTGCCACCTCAAGGGGGGATTACATTCAGTACTTC
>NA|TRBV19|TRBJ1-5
CASSIERQGQPQHF
TGTGCCAGTAGTATCGAACGGCAGGGCCAGCCCCAGCATTTT
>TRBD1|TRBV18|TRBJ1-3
CASSRDSLSSGNTIYF
TGTGCCAGCTCAAGGGACAGCCTATCCTCTGGAAACACCATATATTTT
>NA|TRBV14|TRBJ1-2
CASSQERRSGGYGYTF
TGTGCCAGCAGCCAAGAGAGGCGTAGCGGGGGCTATGGCTACACCTTC
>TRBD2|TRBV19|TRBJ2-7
CASSIVPGLAGGYEQYF
TGTGCCAGTAGTATAGTCCCCGGACTAGCGGGAGGCTACGAGCAGTACTTC
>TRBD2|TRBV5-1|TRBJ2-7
CASSLAVASGSREQYF
TGCGCCAGCAGCTTGGCTGTGGCTAGCGGGAGTCGCGAGCAGTACTTC